These 4 T cell receptor beta chains came from one sample sequenced in a study of blood T cell repertoires in COVID-19 (dated by TCRdb to the early 2020s). The library was produced with the immunoSEQ multiplex PCR assay. The source is immuneACCESS, and TCRdb retained only in-frame sequences with V and J called. Part of the clones is not carried over; for the studies checked, unresolved V genes explain less than half of this, and the remainder is unexplained. This sample holds more than 150,000 clones; 85% to 90% were observed only once. The ten most abundant clones make up more than 3% of the sample. Sequencing was carried out using peripheral blood. The receptors here all came from a woman aged 70-85 years with acute or convalescent COVID-19.

V gene TRBV5-1 combines with J gene TRBJ1-2; possible D gene TRBD1, 6 bases. Per germline, CDR1 SGHRS and CDR2 YFSETQ. Trimming shortened V by 2 bases and J by 1 base, and 12 bases separated the two germline ends. The CDR3 has 15 residues. The CDR3 nucleotides read TGCGCCAGCAGCTTCCTGGACAGACATAACTATGGCTACACCTTC. This encodes CASSFLDRHNYGYTF.

The V and J genes are TRBV6-2 or TRBV6-3 and TRBJ2-7, with TRBD2 as a possible D gene (6 bases). Trimming removed 0 bases at V and 0 bases at J, with 15 bases between. This CDR3 contains 17 residues. Per the germline V gene, CDR1 is MNHEY and CDR2 is SVGEGT. The CDR3 DNA reads TGTGCCAGCAGTTACTCGAGGGAGGCAGGTATCTCCTACGAGCAGTACTTC. Its protein is CASSYSREAGISYEQYF.

The gene calls are TRBV4-3 and TRBJ2-1; D may be TRBD1 (6 bases). The ends were cut back, 5 bases at V and 7 bases at J, with 21 bases in the middle. This CDR3 has 16 residues. From germline, CDR1 is LGHNA and CDR2 YSLEER. CDR3 sequence reads: CASSYVRDKFRNEQFF. The CDR3 nucleotides read TGCGCCAGCAGCTATGTCCGGGACAAGTTTCGGAATGAGCAGTTCTTC.

The chain is built from TRBV19 and TRBJ1-2, with 11 nucleotides matching TRBD1. Germline CDR1 and CDR2: LNHDA and SQIVND (reference sequence). This CDR3 contains 13 residues. With V trimmed by 10 bases and J by 4 bases, 5 bases remained unmatched. The chain's CDR3 is CATTDRGLYGYTF. The CDR3 nucleotides read TGTGCCACCACGGACAGGGGGCTCTATGGCTACACCTTC.